These 13 T cell receptor beta chains were all obtained from the same sample, sequenced in a study of OX40 agonist ivuxolimab in advanced cancers. Method: immunoSEQ multiplex PCR; TCRdb's copy keeps in-frame clones and lacks some. Seen here are 35,000 to 50,000 clones, roughly 84% observed once, and the top ten hold just over 20%. Sequencing was performed on CD4+ or CD8+ T cells sorted from blood, taken in a trial of the OX40 agonist ivuxolimab. These receptors came from an adult with an advanced solid tumor such as melanoma, head and neck, liver or kidney cancer.

The genes are TRBV18 and TRBJ2-7; 8 bases agree with TRBD1. CDR3 length: 18 residues. Germline loops: CDR1 KGHSH, CDR2 LQKENI. The V and J ends lost 5 bases and 6 bases, in that order; junction bases with no gene match: 21. The DNA for the CDR3 is TGTGCCAGCTCATTCGGAGTAGTTTTGGACAGGGTGGCCGGCGAGCAGTACTTC. It encodes CASSFGVVLDRVAGEQYF.

This chain links TRBV15 with TRBJ2-7; the match to TRBD1 covers 7 bases. Germline values: CDR1 LNHNV, CDR2 YYDKDF (reference sequence). CDR3 length equals 16 residues. The V segment lost 5 bases and the J segment 6 bases; nucleotides outside the gene matches: 16. The CDR3 region has the DNA TGTGCCACCAGCGCAGGAAACAGGGGCGGGTTTGGCGAGCAGTACGTC. Amino acids: CATSAGNRGGFGEQYV.

A remark on this clone: Other nucleotide sequences in the sample specify the same CDR3. The rearrangement uses TRBV27 and TRBJ2-1; no definite D call. The CDR3 length is 12 residues. Germline CDR1 MNHEY, CDR2 SMNVEV (reference sequence). V shed 3 bases and J shed 7 bases, with 7 bases lying between them. This CDR3 reads CASSLLGNEQFF. The CDR3 DNA follows: TGTGCCAGCAGTTTGCTCGGGAATGAGCAGTTCTTC.

The genes are TRBV6-5 and TRBJ2-5; D possibly corresponds to TRBD1 (5 bases). V was clipped by 6 bases and J by 5 bases, with 10 bases between them. Germline V gene lookup returns CDR1 MNHEY and CDR2 SVGAGI. The CDR3 extends over 12 amino acids. CDR3: CASRQGRETQYF. CDR3 nucleotide sequence: TGTGCCAGCAGGCAGGGTCGGGAGACCCAGTACTTC.

The chain joins TRBV11-3 to TRBJ2-7; 8 bases match TRBD2. Trimming cost V 9 bases and J 1 base; bases outside gene matches: 5. The CDR3 consists of 13 residues. Looked up from germline, CDR1 is SGHNT and CDR2 is YENEEA. CDR3 DNA sequence: TGTGCCAGGCCGGGAGGGGGGTCCTACGAGCAGTACGTC. This translates into CARPGGGSYEQYV.

The CDR3 DNA reads TGTGCCAGTAGTATAGCCCCCGGACTAGCTTATAATGAGCAGTTCTTC. Amino acids: CASSIAPGLAYNEQFF. The chain combines TRBV19 with TRBJ2-1; 8 nucleotides line up with TRBD2. The CDR3 contains 16 residues. Trimming cost V 1 base and J 7 bases; bases outside gene matches: 9. Germline V lookup: CDR1 LNHDA, CDR2 SQIVND (reference sequence). The full variable domain, in which reference TRBV19 and TRBJ2-1 provide the parts outside the CDR3, is DGGITQSPKYLFRKEGQNVTLSCEQNLNHDAMYWYRQDPGQGLRLIYYSQIVNDFQKGDIAEGYSVSREKKESFPLTVTSAQKNPTAFYLCASSIAPGLAYNEQFFGPGTRLTVL.

This chain links TRBV7-3 with TRBJ1-2, with D tentatively TRBD1 (5 bases). From germline, CDR1 is SGHTA and CDR2 FQGTGA. V lost 5 bases and J 4 bases, leaving 17 bases between the germline ends. There are 15 residues in the CDR3. The CDR3 DNA reads TGTGCCAGCAGCGAGGGACCTGCGAATGTCTATGGCTACACCTTC. Amino acids: CASSEGPANVYGYTF.

V gene TRBV7-9 combines with J gene TRBJ1-4; TRBD1 agrees at 8 bases. Germline V CDR1 and CDR2: SEHNR, FQNEAQ (reference sequence). CDR3 length: 15 residues. The V and J ends lost 2 bases and 8 bases, in that order; junction bases with no gene match: 7. CDR3 amino acids: CASSLLQGAPEKLFF. The CDR3 nucleotides read TGTGCCAGCAGCTTACTTCAGGGGGCGCCGGAAAAACTGTTTTTT.

The J gene is TRBJ1-1, the V gene TRBV28; possible D gene TRBD1, 6 bases. CDR1 is MDHEN, CDR2 SYDVKM, per germline. There are 15 residues in the CDR3. The V end was cut by 5 bases, the J end by 0 bases, with 13 bases between. The CDR3 sequence: CASSHRQALNTEAFF. In DNA form, the CDR3 reads TGTGCCAGCAGTCACAGACAGGCCTTGAACACTGAAGCTTTCTTT.

V and J are TRBV29-1 and TRBJ2-1; no definite D call. Germline V gives CDR1 SQVTM, CDR2 ANQGSEA. This CDR3 comprises 15 residues. Deletions cut 7 bases from V and 0 bases from J, with 16 bases between. CDR3 region: CSASWATSSYNEQFF. For the CDR3, the DNA is TGCAGCGCCTCTTGGGCTACCTCCTCCTACAATGAGCAGTTCTTC.

The J gene is TRBJ2-5, the V gene TRBV7-9, with TRBD1 matching over 8 bases. CDR1 is SEHNR and CDR2 is FQNEAQ in the germline V gene (reference sequence). V shed 3 bases, J shed 4 bases, and the junction held 4 bases outside the gene matches. The CDR3 spans 14 residues. The CDR3 DNA reads as TGTGCCAGCAGCTTGACAGGGGCGCGAGAGACCCAGTACTTC. Encoded protein: CASSLTGARETQYF.

The genes are TRBV11-3 and TRBJ1-1, with no clear D. The CDR3 is 13 residues long. Per germline, CDR1 SGHNT and CDR2 YENEEA. Trimming left V 6 bases short and J 3 bases short, with 11 bases between. The CDR3 here is CASSSDGYTEAFF. CDR3 nucleotides: TGTGCCAGCAGTTCCGACGGCTACACTGAAGCTTTCTTT.

The rearrangement joins TRBV4-3 to TRBJ1-4; TRBD1 matches 8 bases. This CDR3 is built from 17 residues. The J segment lost 8 bases and the V segment lost 0 bases, leaving 11 bases of the junction unmatched. Germline assignment: CDR1 LGHNA and CDR2 YSLEER. The CDR3 bases are TGCGCCAGCAGCCAAGATGCAAACAGGGGGTTAATGGAAAAACTGTTTTTT. It yields the protein CASSQDANRGLMEKLFF.